Listed below are T cell receptor beta chains from one sample, sequenced in a study of blood T cell repertoires in COVID-19. Using immunoSEQ multiplex PCR, the repertoire was profiled, and TCRdb retains in-frame clones only, with some absent. This table holds just over 250,000 clones, about 88% found once. The sample taken for sequencing was peripheral blood. The receptors derive from a man in his sixties who had recovered from COVID-19. CDR3s include the opening cysteine and the closing phenylalanine or tryptophan. Each record gives: CDR3 DNA, CDR3 protein, V gene, clone size, J gene, D gene. The D gene is left open where the match is weak. The size of a clone is reported for some rows only, either as once, few or many, or as a class for expanded clones.

DNA: TGCGCCAGCAGCCACCATCAGCGGTCCTACGAGCAGTACTTC; CDR3: CASSHHQRSYEQYF; V: TRBV4-1; size: -; J: TRBJ2-7; D: -
DNA: TGTGCCAGCAGCCAGCAGGCGAATTCACCCCTCCACTTT; CDR3: CASSQQANSPLHF; V: TRBV14; size: few; J: TRBJ1-6; D: -
DNA: TGTGCCAGCAGCTTAGGACTAGCGGGGCAAGAGACCCAGTACTTC; CDR3: CASSLGLAGQETQYF; V: TRBV11-3; size: -; J: TRBJ2-5; D: TRBD2
DNA: TGCGCCAGCAGCTTGGGGGACAGGGCTAGTGCTAAAGCTTTCTTT; CDR3: CASSLGDRASAKAFF; V: TRBV5-1; size: few; J: TRBJ1-1; D: TRBD1
DNA: TGTGCCAGCAGTCCCCGACAGGGGAGGCAGCCCCAGCATTTT; CDR3: CASSPRQGRQPQHF; V: TRBV2; size: -; J: TRBJ1-5; D: TRBD1
DNA: TGTGCCAGCAGGCGAGACAAGTTTATGGACGAGCAGTACTTC; CDR3: CASRRDKFMDEQYF; V: TRBV2; size: -; J: TRBJ2-7; D: -
DNA: TGTGCCAGCAGTTACTCGATTAGGGGAATCGCTGAAGCTTTCTTT; CDR3: CASSYSIRGIAEAFF; V: TRBV6-2/TRBV6-3; size: -; J: TRBJ1-1; D: -
DNA: TGTGCCAGTGAAGGGGTTCCCAACACTGAAGCTTTCTTT; CDR3: CASEGVPNTEAFF; V: TRBV19; size: -; J: TRBJ1-1; D: -
DNA: TGTGCCTGCCAGCCCGACAGGGTGAACACTGAAGCTTTCTTT; CDR3: CACQPDRVNTEAFF; V: TRBV30; size: -; J: TRBJ1-1; D: TRBD1
DNA: TGTGCCAGCAGCCAAGAGGGACTAGTTACAGATACGCAGTATTTT; CDR3: CASSQEGLVTDTQYF; V: TRBV3-1/TRBV3-2; size: -; J: TRBJ2-3; D: TRBD2
DNA: TGTGCCAGCAGTCCGTACGGGGGGGCGGATGAAGCTTTCTTT; CDR3: CASSPYGGADEAFF; V: TRBV27; size: -; J: TRBJ1-1; D: -
DNA: TGTGCCAGCAGTCCGAATTTCAGGGACTATGGCTACACCTTC; CDR3: CASSPNFRDYGYTF; V: TRBV3-1/TRBV3-2; size: -; J: TRBJ1-2; D: -
DNA: TGTGCCAGCAGTCTCGATGGTCTGGGACAGGGAAACTACGAGCAGTACTTC; CDR3: CASSLDGLGQGNYEQYF; V: TRBV6-6; size: -; J: TRBJ2-7; D: TRBD1
DNA: TGTGCCAGCAGCCAAGAGACCGGGACAGGGGACAATACGCAGTATTTT; CDR3: CASSQETGTGDNTQYF; V: TRBV3-1/TRBV3-2; size: -; J: TRBJ2-3; D: TRBD1
DNA: TGTGCCAGCTCACCTTCGACAGGCGTCACAGATACGCAGTATTTT; CDR3: CASSPSTGVTDTQYF; V: TRBV18; size: -; J: TRBJ2-3; D: -
DNA: TGTGCCAGCAGCGCGGGGACAGCAGCCTACGAGCAGTACTTC; CDR3: CASSAGTAAYEQYF; V: TRBV5-4; size: once; J: TRBJ2-7; D: -
DNA: TGTGCCAGTAGTCACAGGGGGCTTTTTGGCGAGCAGTACTTC; CDR3: CASSHRGLFGEQYF; V: TRBV19; size: -; J: TRBJ2-7; D: TRBD1
DNA: TGTGCCAGCAGCTTGGAGCCTGTTGGCAGGATGAATTCACCCCTCCACTTT; CDR3: CASSLEPVGRMNSPLHF; V: TRBV5-4; size: few; J: TRBJ1-6; D: -
DNA: TGTGCCTGGAGCGCGGGACAGTCTGGAAACACCATATATTTT; CDR3: CAWSAGQSGNTIYF; V: TRBV30; size: -; J: TRBJ1-3; D: TRBD1
DNA: TGTGCCAGCAGCTCGGGACAGGGGAGGAATGAGCAGTTCTTC; CDR3: CASSSGQGRNEQFF; V: TRBV5-4; size: -; J: TRBJ2-1; D: TRBD1
DNA: TGTGCCAGCAGCCAAGCCAAAAGCGGGGGGGCGGGTAATGAGCAGTTCTTC; CDR3: CASSQAKSGGAGNEQFF; V: TRBV7-2; size: -; J: TRBJ2-1; D: TRBD2
DNA: TGTGCCACCAGGGAGTGGGACAGGGGCTACGAGCAGTACTTC; CDR3: CATREWDRGYEQYF; V: TRBV24-1; size: -; J: TRBJ2-7; D: TRBD1
DNA: TGTGCCAGCAGTTACCGGGGACAGGGGGACGGCTACACCTTC; CDR3: CASSYRGQGDGYTF; V: TRBV6-5; size: -; J: TRBJ1-2; D: TRBD1
DNA: TGTGCCAGCAGCCCAGGACAGAACTATGGCTACACCTTC; CDR3: CASSPGQNYGYTF; V: TRBV5-6; size: -; J: TRBJ1-2; D: -
DNA: TGTGCCAGCTCACCACCGGGGCGGGGGAGCTCCTACAATGAGCAGTTCTTC; CDR3: CASSPPGRGSSYNEQFF; V: TRBV18; size: -; J: TRBJ2-1; D: TRBD2
DNA: TGTGCCAGCAGCTTAAGGACTAGCGGGGTTGGCGAGCAGTACTTC; CDR3: CASSLRTSGVGEQYF; V: TRBV5-6; size: -; J: TRBJ2-7; D: TRBD2
DNA: TGTGCCAGCAGCCTCCCGCCGGGGCAGGGGGCACAGACCCAGTACTTC; CDR3: CASSLPPGQGAQTQYF; V: TRBV4-2; size: -; J: TRBJ2-5; D: TRBD1
DNA: TGTGCCAGTACTCCGGGACAGGGAGGTAATCAGCCCCAGCATTTT; CDR3: CASTPGQGGNQPQHF; V: TRBV19; size: once; J: TRBJ1-5; D: TRBD1
DNA: TGTGCCAGCAGCTATTCGACAGACCTGAACACTGAAGCTTTCTTT; CDR3: CASSYSTDLNTEAFF; V: TRBV5-8; size: -; J: TRBJ1-1; D: -
DNA: TGTGCCAGCAGCCCGGGACAGGGGGAGAGCACCGGGGAGCTGTTTTTT; CDR3: CASSPGQGESTGELFF; V: TRBV7-9; size: -; J: TRBJ2-2; D: TRBD1
DNA: TGTGCCAGCAGCCAAGATAAGAGACAGGTCTCCTACGAGCAGTACTTC; CDR3: CASSQDKRQVSYEQYF; V: TRBV14; size: -; J: TRBJ2-7; D: -
DNA: TGCGCCAGCAGCCCGGACACACCTTATGGCTACACCTTC; CDR3: CASSPDTPYGYTF; V: TRBV5-1; size: -; J: TRBJ1-2; D: -
DNA: TGTGCCTGGAGTGTACTCGGCGGCTACGAGCAGTACTTC; CDR3: CAWSVLGGYEQYF; V: TRBV30; size: -; J: TRBJ2-7; D: -
DNA: TGTGCCAGCAGCTCCACTACAGGGGGCATCTATCAGCCCCAGCATTTT; CDR3: CASSSTTGGIYQPQHF; V: TRBV5-6; size: -; J: TRBJ1-5; D: TRBD1
DNA: TGTGCCAGCAGCCAAGACCCGGGACTAGGAAGGAGGGAGCAGTACTTC; CDR3: CASSQDPGLGRREQYF; V: TRBV4-2; size: -; J: TRBJ2-7; D: TRBD2
DNA: TGTGCCAGCAGCCAAGATCTAGGAGTATACGAGCAGTACTTC; CDR3: CASSQDLGVYEQYF; V: TRBV14; size: -; J: TRBJ2-7; D: -
DNA: TGTGCCAGCAGTGAAGACAGGGGGCCTAATGAAAAACTGTTTTTT; CDR3: CASSEDRGPNEKLFF; V: TRBV2; size: -; J: TRBJ1-4; D: TRBD1
DNA: TGTGCCAGCTCCGGGACAGGATTTTACGAGCAGTACTTC; CDR3: CASSGTGFYEQYF; V: TRBV7-2; size: -; J: TRBJ2-7; D: TRBD1
DNA: TGTGCCAGCAGTGAAGGGAGTAACTATGGCTACACCTTC; CDR3: CASSEGSNYGYTF; V: TRBV2; size: few; J: TRBJ1-2; D: -
DNA: TGTGCCAGCAGTTTAACTAGCGGGGGGGCCCAAAACATTCAGTACTTC; CDR3: CASSLTSGGAQNIQYF; V: TRBV27; size: -; J: TRBJ2-4; D: TRBD2
DNA: TGTGCCAGCAGCCCCCCAGCGGGGGGTACCACCGGGGAGCTGTTTTTT; CDR3: CASSPPAGGTTGELFF; V: TRBV9; size: -; J: TRBJ2-2; D: TRBD2
DNA: TGTGCCAGCAGGGAGCGAGGCCGCTCGAACACCGGGGAGCTGTTTTTT; CDR3: CASRERGRSNTGELFF; V: TRBV7-2; size: -; J: TRBJ2-2; D: -
DNA: TGTGCCAGCAGCCAAGGGGGAGCAGGGACAAATGAAAAACTGTTTTTT; CDR3: CASSQGGAGTNEKLFF; V: TRBV4-2; size: -; J: TRBJ1-4; D: -
DNA: TGTGCCAGCAGTTTCGACAGAGCCTCTAATTCACCCCTCCACTTT; CDR3: CASSFDRASNSPLHF; V: TRBV6-5; size: -; J: TRBJ1-6; D: -
DNA: TGTGCCAGCAGCATTCATAGCGGGGGGAGGATCTACGAGCAGTACTTC; CDR3: CASSIHSGGRIYEQYF; V: TRBV9; size: once; J: TRBJ2-7; D: TRBD2
DNA: TGTGCCAGCAGCCCCGCCGGCAGGGCCCTTAACTATGGCTACACCTTC; CDR3: CASSPAGRALNYGYTF; V: TRBV3-1/TRBV3-2; size: -; J: TRBJ1-2; D: -
DNA: TGTGCCAGCAGTTACCCGACCATGACAGTTAATAGCAATCAGCCCCAGCATTTT; CDR3: CASSYPTMTVNSNQPQHF; V: TRBV6-2/TRBV6-3; size: -; J: TRBJ1-5; D: -
DNA: TGTGCCAGCAGTAAGGGCGGGGTCTACGAGCAGTACTTC; CDR3: CASSKGGVYEQYF; V: TRBV28; size: -; J: TRBJ2-7; D: -
DNA: TGTGCCAGTACTCGACCCGGGACAGGAAGCACCGGGGAGCTGTTTTTT; CDR3: CASTRPGTGSTGELFF; V: TRBV19; size: -; J: TRBJ2-2; D: TRBD1
DNA: TGTGCCAGCAGGATGGGGACAGGGAGTATCACTGAAAAACTGTTTTTT; CDR3: CASRMGTGSITEKLFF; V: TRBV25-1; size: -; J: TRBJ1-4; D: TRBD1
DNA: TGTGCCAGCAGCGAGAGGACTGGCACAGATACGCAGTATTTT; CDR3: CASSERTGTDTQYF; V: TRBV13; size: -; J: TRBJ2-3; D: -
DNA: TGTGCCAGCAGTGACCGACTTCGTAGGCCCCAGTATGGCTACACCTTC; CDR3: CASSDRLRRPQYGYTF; V: TRBV2; size: -; J: TRBJ1-2; D: -
DNA: TGTGCCAGCAGTGGTTCCCGGGTGTCGGGAGGCGGCTACACCTTC; CDR3: CASSGSRVSGGGYTF; V: TRBV27; size: -; J: TRBJ1-2; D: -
DNA: TGTGCCAGCAGTTACGGGGCTAGCGGGGAGACCCAGTACTTC; CDR3: CASSYGASGETQYF; V: TRBV6-2/TRBV6-3; size: -; J: TRBJ2-5; D: TRBD2
DNA: TGTGCCAGCAGCTCGGGAGTCGCAACTAATGAAAAACTGTTTTTT; CDR3: CASSSGVATNEKLFF; V: TRBV7-9; size: once; J: TRBJ1-4; D: -